This T cell receptor (beta chain) was sequenced during a study of Ad26.COV2.S vaccination and SARS-CoV-2 variants. Study results and caveats: Following vaccination, spike-specific CD8+ and CD4+ T cell responses reportedly exhibited substantial breadth. Measurements of TCR breadth and depth may have given underestimates of the total T cell responses. Relative to placebo recipients, vaccine recipients exhibited elevated spike-specific TCR breadth.

Only in-frame clones appear in the TCRdb table, and some are missing; sequencing was by immunoSEQ multiplex PCR. This repertoire shows 350,000 to 500,000 clones, around 90% found once; its top ten account for 10% to 15%. Indicated treatment: some 19 received Ad26.COV2.S at low or high dose, single or two shots; about five received placebo; per-sample allocation not given. Sampling occurred on day 63 after the first vaccine or placebo injection. Germline lookup yields CDR1 SGDLS and CDR2 YYNGEE. The ends were cut back, 4 bases at V and 3 bases at J, with 16 bases in the middle. The CDR3 has 15 residues. Points on this clone: What it binds is unknown.

The receptor comes from a person aged 18-60 years who received the Ad26.COV2.S COVID-19 vaccine or a placebo. This sample comprised peripheral blood, obtained in a trial of Ad26.COV2.S vaccine versus placebo. The chain links TRBV9 to TRBJ1-2, with D perhaps matching TRBD1 (5 bases). CDR3 in amino acids: CASSPHFDSDYGYTF. CDR3 in DNA: TGTGCCAGCAGCCCCCATTTTGACAGCGACTATGGCTACACCTTC.